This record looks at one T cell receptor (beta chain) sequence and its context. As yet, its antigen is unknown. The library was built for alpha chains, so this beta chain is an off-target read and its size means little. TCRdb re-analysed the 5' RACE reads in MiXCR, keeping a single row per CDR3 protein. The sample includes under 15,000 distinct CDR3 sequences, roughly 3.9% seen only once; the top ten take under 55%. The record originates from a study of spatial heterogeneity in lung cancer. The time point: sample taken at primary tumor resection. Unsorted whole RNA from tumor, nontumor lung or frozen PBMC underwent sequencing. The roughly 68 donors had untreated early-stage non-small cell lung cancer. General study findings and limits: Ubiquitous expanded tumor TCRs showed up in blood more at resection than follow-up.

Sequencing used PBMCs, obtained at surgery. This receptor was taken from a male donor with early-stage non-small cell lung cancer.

The CDR3 nucleotides read TGTGCCAGCAGCTTGAGGGTTCTTGAGACCCAGTACTTC. Amino acid sequence: CASSLRVLETQYF. The chain couples TRBV7-2 to TRBJ2-5; a weak D match, TRBD2 (5 bases). The germline CDR1 and CDR2 sequences are SGHTA and FQGNSA. CDR3 length equals 13 residues. The V gene lost 3 bases and the J gene lost 5 bases, with 10 bases spanning the gap.